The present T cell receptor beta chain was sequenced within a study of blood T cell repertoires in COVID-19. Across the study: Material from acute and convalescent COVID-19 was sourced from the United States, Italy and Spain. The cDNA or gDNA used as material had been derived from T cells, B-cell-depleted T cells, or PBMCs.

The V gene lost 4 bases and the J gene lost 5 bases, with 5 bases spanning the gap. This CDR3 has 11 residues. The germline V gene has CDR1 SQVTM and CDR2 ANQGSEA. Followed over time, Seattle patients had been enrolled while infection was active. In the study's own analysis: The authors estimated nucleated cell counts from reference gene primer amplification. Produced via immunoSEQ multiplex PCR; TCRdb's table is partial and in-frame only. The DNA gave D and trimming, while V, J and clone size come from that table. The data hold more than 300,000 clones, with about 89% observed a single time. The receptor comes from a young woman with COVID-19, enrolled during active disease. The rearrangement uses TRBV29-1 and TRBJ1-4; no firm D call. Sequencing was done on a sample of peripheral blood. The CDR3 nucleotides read TGCAGCGTTGCCACAAATGAAAAACTGTTTTTT. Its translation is CSVATNEKLFF.